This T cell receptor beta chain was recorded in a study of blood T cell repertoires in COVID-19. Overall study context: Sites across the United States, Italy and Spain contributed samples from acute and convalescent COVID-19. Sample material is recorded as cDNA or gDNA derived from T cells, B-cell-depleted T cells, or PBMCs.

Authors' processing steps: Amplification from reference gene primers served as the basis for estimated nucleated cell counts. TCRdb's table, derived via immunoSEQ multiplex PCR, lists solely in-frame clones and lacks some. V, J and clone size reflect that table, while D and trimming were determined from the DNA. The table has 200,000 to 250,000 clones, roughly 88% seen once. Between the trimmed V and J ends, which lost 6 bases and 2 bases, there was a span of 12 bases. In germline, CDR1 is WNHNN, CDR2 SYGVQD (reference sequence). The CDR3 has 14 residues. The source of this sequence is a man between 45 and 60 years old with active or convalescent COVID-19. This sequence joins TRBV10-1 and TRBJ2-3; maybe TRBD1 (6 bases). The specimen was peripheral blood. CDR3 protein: CASRTGSHTDTQYF. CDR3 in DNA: TGCGCCAGCAGAACAGGGAGCCACACAGATACGCAGTATTTT.